This TCR beta chain was sequenced during a study of shared clonotypes between healthy human individuals (TCRdb year 2020). Some background on the complete study: A couple of women and three men aged 18 to 49 years were included in the cohort. For each donor, CD4 naive and CD4 memory were each given three plates, CD8 naive was given two plates, and CD8 memory was given one plate. The study deeply sequenced blood TCR repertoires of about 5 healthy adults to estimate repertoire size and the extent of clonotype sharing between individuals. To increase sequencing depth and limit assay-specific biases, different laboratories used diverse techniques to prepare libraries and sequence TCR repertoires. Leukapheresis yielded between about 0.9 and 10 billion PBMCs per donor. The paper as a whole reports these results and caveats: Compared with non-shared clonotypes, the clonotypes found in all four sorted-subset donors had higher generation probabilities. Because the study included a small number of donors, the genetic and exposure-history diversity represented was limited. Even with the large sequencing depth, rarefaction of the sorted-subset datasets indicated that sequencing was incomplete. When a few donors were compared, the shared fraction of clonotypes was around 4.6% for naive CD4, less than 4% for naive CD8, more than 2% for memory CD4, and less than 0.45% for memory CD8. Pairwise subsampling indicated that sequencing depth was expected to affect the degree of clonotype sharing among donors. Naive subsets generally had larger estimated clonotype richness than memory subsets. Sampling was restricted to blood, and TCR repertoires in tissue are likely to differ from TCR repertoires in blood.

Healthy HIV-negative adults with no recently reported acute infections or vaccinations were included as donors. Every donor was a Caucasian adult residing in Nashville, Tennessee, USA. CD4+ T cells were enriched through magnetic negative selection, after which naive cells were positively selected on CD45RA and the remaining negative fraction served as the memory subset. After blood collection by leukapheresis, PBMCs were isolated using Ficoll-Histopaque density gradient centrifugation and then cryopreserved in the vapor phase of liquid nitrogen. Purity and quantity of every magnetically sorted T cell population were checked by analytical flow cytometry. From each sorted fraction, genomic DNA was isolated and quantified by UV absorbance on a Nanodrop 2000c. With respect to this clone: Its antigen remains unidentified. No clone much larger than this one lies a single base away; base qualities are absent.

TCR CDR3 regions were amplified from genomic DNA by multiplex PCR using the deep immunoSEQ assay. For each cell subset, the extracted genomic DNA was distributed evenly across all wells of several immunoSEQ 96-well plates, and each plate served as one replicate. Each replicate PCR for sorted subsets received roughly 200 ng genomic DNA, equal to about 30,000 T cell genomes. Purified libraries were quantified with a Qubit 3.0 fluorometer, sized on a Bioanalyzer 2100, and re-quantified with the KAPA Library Quantification kit. Each immunoSEQ 96-well plate was sequenced on its own single-read 150-cycle Illumina NextSeq 550 flow cell. The original methods were these. The immunoSEQ output contained only junctional sequences without quality scores, so filtering could not match that applied to full-length reads. Sequences were annotated with PyIR, a Python wrapper for IgBLAST v1.9, using IMGT germline references to assign V/J genes and CDR3. Reads with weak V/J assignments (E-value above 1e-6), missing CDR3, stop codons, out-of-frame junctions, or ambiguous translated residues were removed. V3J clonotypes were defined as sequences sharing the same inferred V gene, J gene, and CDR3 amino acid sequence. Percentage overlap between repertoires was computed as shared unique clonotypes divided by the size of the smaller repertoire. Repertoire richness was assessed with RTK rarefaction, the Chao1 estimator, and Recon v2.1 estimates of unobserved clonotypes. Generation probabilities were computed with OLGA for all TCRbeta clonotypes obtained by the gDNA method from several donors. TCRdb re-hosts the immuneACCESS table, in-frame sequences only. Its copies lack some clones; in the studies checked, an unresolved V gene accounts for under half of them, and the cause for the rest is not known. V and J calls and clone size come straight from that table; D and trimming were deduced from the DNA. For this sample the table gives millions of clones, of which around 94% were detected only once. The ten biggest clones cover roughly 0.13% of the sample.

The germline V gene sets CDR1 to MNHEY and CDR2 to SVGAGI. Unmatched junction bases come to 2, with V trimmed by 2 bases and J by 8 bases. Measured from the cysteine to the phenylalanine, the CDR3 is 12 residues long. The sequence is cut down to CDR3 DNA, 36 bases in frame from base 1. Recombination connected TRBV6-5 to TRBJ1-1; 7 bases in the junction line up with TRBD1. The clonotype originates from a man between 18 and 29 years old in good health. Sequencing was performed on naive CD4+ T cells sorted from blood. The cell subset or site tag for this specimen amounts to: CD45RA+ positively selected. The DNA is TGTGCCAGCAGTTACACGACAGGGGAAGCTTTCTTT. Translation gives CASSYTTGEAFF.